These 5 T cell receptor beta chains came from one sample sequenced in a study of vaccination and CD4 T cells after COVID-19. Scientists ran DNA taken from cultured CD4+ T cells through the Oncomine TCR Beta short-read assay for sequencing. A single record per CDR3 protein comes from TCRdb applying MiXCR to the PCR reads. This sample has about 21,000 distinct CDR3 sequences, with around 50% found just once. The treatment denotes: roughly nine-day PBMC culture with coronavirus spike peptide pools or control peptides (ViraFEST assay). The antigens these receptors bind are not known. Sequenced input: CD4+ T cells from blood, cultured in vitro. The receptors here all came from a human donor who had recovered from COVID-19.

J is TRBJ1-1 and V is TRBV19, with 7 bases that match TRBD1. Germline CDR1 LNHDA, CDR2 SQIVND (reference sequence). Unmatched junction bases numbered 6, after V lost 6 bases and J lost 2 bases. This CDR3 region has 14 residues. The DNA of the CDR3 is TGTGCCAGTAGAATGGGGACAGCCAACACTGAAGCTTTCTTT. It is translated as CASRMGTANTEAFF.

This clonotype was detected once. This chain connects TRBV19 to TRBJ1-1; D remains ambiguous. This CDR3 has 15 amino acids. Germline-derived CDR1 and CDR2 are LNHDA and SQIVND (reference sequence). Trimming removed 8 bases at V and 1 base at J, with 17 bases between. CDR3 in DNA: TGTGCCAGTTTAAGCCCCTCGTCCCCGAACACTGAAGCTTTCTTT. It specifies CASLSPSSPNTEAFF. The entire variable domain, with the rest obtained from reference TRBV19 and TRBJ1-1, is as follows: DGGITQSPKYLFRKEGQNVTLSCEQNLNHDAMYWYRQDPGQGLRLIYYSQIVNDFQKGDIAEGYSVSREKKESFPLTVTSAQKNPTAFYLCASLSPSSPNTEAFFGQGTRLTVV.

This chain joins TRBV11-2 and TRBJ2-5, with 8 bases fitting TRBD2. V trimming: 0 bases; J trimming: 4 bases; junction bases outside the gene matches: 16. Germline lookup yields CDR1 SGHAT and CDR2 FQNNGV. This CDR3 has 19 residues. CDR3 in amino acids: CASSLDRSSSGSLGETQYF. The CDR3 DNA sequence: TGTGCCAGCAGCTTAGATCGAAGCTCTAGCGGGTCCCTCGGAGAGACCCAGTACTTC.

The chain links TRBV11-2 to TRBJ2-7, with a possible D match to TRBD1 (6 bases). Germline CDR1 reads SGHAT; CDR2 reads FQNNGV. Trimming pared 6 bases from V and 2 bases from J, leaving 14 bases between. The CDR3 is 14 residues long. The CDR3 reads CASSPPTGPYEQYF. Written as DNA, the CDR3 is TGTGCCAGCAGTCCTCCGACAGGCCCCTACGAGCAGTACTTC.

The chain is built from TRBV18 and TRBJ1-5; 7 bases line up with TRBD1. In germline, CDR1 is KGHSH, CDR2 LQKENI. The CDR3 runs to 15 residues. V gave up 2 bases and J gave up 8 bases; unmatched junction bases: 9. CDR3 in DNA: TGTGCCAGCTCACCAACAGGGGAAGGGCTAAAGCCCCAGCATTTT. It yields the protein CASSPTGEGLKPQHF. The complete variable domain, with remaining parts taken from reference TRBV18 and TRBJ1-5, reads NAGVMQNPRHLVRRRGQEARLRCSPMKGHSHVYWYRQLPEEGLKFMVYLQKENIIDESGMPKERFSAEFPKEGPSILRIQQVVRGDSAAYFCASSPTGEGLKPQHFGDGTRLSIL.